These 26 T cell receptor beta chains were all obtained from the same sample, sequenced in a study of cytomegalovirus exposure and HLA in healthy donors. The PCR was carried out with 60 Vbeta primers and 13 Jbeta primers. Here immunoSEQ multiplex PCR was the method, and the copy in TCRdb shows in-frame clones only, minus some. The sample holds roughly 97,000 clones, 55% to 80% seen once. Material for sequencing was PBMCs. The receptors were sampled from a man aged 40-50 years in good health and CMV-seronegative.

This clone occurred a few times. It differs at one base from a far larger clone, so likely a read error. The sample holds other DNA sequences that translate to the same CDR3. This chain joins TRBV27 and TRBJ2-1; 7 positions agree with TRBD1. Germline loops: CDR1 MNHEY, CDR2 SMNVEV (reference sequence). This CDR3 comprises 14 residues. V was pared by 5 bases and J by 4 bases, with 5 bases of the junction left unmatched. DNA for the CDR3: TGTGCCAGCAGTCAGGGGGACGGATACAATGAGCAGTTCTTC. Protein product: CASSQGDGYNEQFF.

The chain has TRBV29-1 and TRBJ2-5; TRBD1 matches at 8 bases. The trim removed 5 bases at V and 5 bases at J, leaving 10 bases unmatched. CDR1 and CDR2 from the germline V gene are SQVTM and ANQGSEA. The CDR3 totals 14 residues. Written as DNA, the CDR3 is TGCAGCGTTTTGTTCAGGGGGCGGTTTGAGACCCAGTACTTC. Translation gives CSVLFRGRFETQYF.

The chain uses TRBV7-9 and TRBJ2-5; no firm D call. V dropped 3 bases and J dropped 2 bases, with 13 bases sitting between them. Germline CDR1 and CDR2: SEHNR and FQNEAQ (reference sequence). The CDR3 is made up of 15 amino acids. Here the CDR3 reads CASSFFSTGQETQYF. As DNA, the CDR3 is TGTGCCAGCAGCTTCTTTTCGACGGGTCAAGAGACCCAGTACTTC.

The rearrangement joins TRBV6-5 to TRBJ2-1; tentatively, D is TRBD2 (7 bases). V lost 6 bases, J lost 4 bases, and 16 bases lay in between. Looked up from germline, CDR1 is MNHEY and CDR2 is SVGAGI. The CDR3 runs to 15 residues. CDR3 residues: CASSVQGLIYNEQFF. CDR3 sequence (DNA): TGTGCCAGCAGCGTACAGGGACTAATATACAATGAGCAGTTCTTC.

A single count supports this clone. V is TRBV7-9 and J is TRBJ1-2, with TRBD1 matching over 11 bases. The trim removed 0 bases at V and 8 bases at J, leaving 2 bases unmatched. Germline lookup yields CDR1 SEHNR and CDR2 FQNEAQ (reference sequence). CDR3 length: 14 residues. CDR3 residues: CASSLAGTGGGYTF. CDR3 DNA: TGTGCCAGCAGCTTAGCGGGGACAGGGGGAGGCTACACCTTC.

The V gene is TRBV18, the J gene TRBJ2-3; 12 nucleotides align to TRBD1. In germline, CDR1 is KGHSH, CDR2 LQKENI. V lost 3 bases and J lost 6; bases outside the gene matches: 1. This CDR3 comprises 14 residues. The CDR3, as DNA: TGTGCCAGCTCACCCGGGACAGGGGGCGATACGCAGTATTTT. Its protein product is CASSPGTGGDTQYF.

This chain connects TRBV28 to TRBJ2-5, with TRBD1 identical over 7 bases. The germline V gene has CDR1 MDHEN and CDR2 SYDVKM. The junction had 3 bases not matched to a gene; V was cut back by 2 bases and J by 3 bases. The CDR3 extends over 14 amino acids. The CDR3 here is CASSLPGTEETQYF. CDR3 DNA: TGTGCCAGCAGTTTACCAGGGACAGAAGAGACCCAGTACTTC.

This clone has just one count. The chain links TRBV5-1 to TRBJ1-2; TRBD1 matches 7 bases. The germline gives CDR1 SGHRS, CDR2 YFSETQ. The CDR3 loop spans 13 amino acids. The V gene end was trimmed by 4 bases and the J gene end by 3 bases; junction bases not matched to a gene: 3. This CDR3 reads CASSPDRDYGYTF. The CDR3 nucleotides are TGCGCCAGCAGCCCAGACAGGGACTATGGCTACACCTTC.

The rearrangement uses TRBV5-1 and TRBJ2-5; 7 bases line up with TRBD1. Germline trimming cut 1 base from V and 11 bases from J; bases unmatched to any gene: 8. Germline-derived CDR1 and CDR2 are SGHRS and YFSETQ. The CDR3 is made up of 13 amino acids. The CDR3 loop reads CASSLPNRGRQYF. The CDR3, as DNA: TGCGCCAGCAGCTTGCCGAACAGGGGACGTCAGTACTTC.

The J gene is TRBJ2-3, the V gene TRBV7-8, with D perhaps matching TRBD2 (7 bases). The V gene lost 1 base and the J gene lost 4 bases, with 12 bases spanning the gap. The CDR3 contains 15 residues. Germline V gene lookup returns CDR1 SGHVS and CDR2 FQNEAQ. CDR3 protein: CASSLGQGRADTQYF. Here the CDR3 DNA reads TGTGCCAGCAGCTTAGGGCAGGGGAGGGCAGATACGCAGTATTTT.

This clone was seen a single time. Likely a read error: the CDR3 ends without its conserved phenylalanine or tryptophan. The chain links TRBV9 to TRBJ2-3; D unclear. Germline CDR1 SGDLS, CDR2 YYNGEE. The length of the CDR3 is 12 residues. V lost 0 bases and J lost 6, with 5 bases in between. This CDR3 reads CASSVDQDTQYV. The CDR3 DNA is TGTGCCAGCAGCGTAGACCAGGATACGCAGTATGTT.

The gene calls are TRBV30 and TRBJ2-5; possibly TRBD1 for D (5 bases). Germline V gene lookup returns CDR1 GTSNPN and CDR2 SVGIG (reference sequence). CDR3 length equals 14 residues. V lost 6 bases, J lost 4 bases, and 18 bases lay in between. CDR3 bases: TGTGCCTGCTCCGGCCTGGGGCTTCGAGAGACCCAGTACTTC. It is translated as CACSGLGLRETQYF. Looking up the rest from reference TRBV30 and TRBJ2-5 gives the full variable domain: SQTIHQWPATLVQPVGSPLSLECTVEGTSNPNLYWYRQAAGRGLQLLFYSVGIGQISSEVPQNLSASRPQDRQFILSSKKLLLSDSGFYLCACSGLGLRETQYFGPGTRLLVL.

The CDR3 reads CASSLVRGRDTGELFF. The DNA of the CDR3 is TGTGCCAGCAGCTTGGTCAGGGGGCGCGACACCGGGGAGCTGTTTTTT. The chain has TRBV7-9 and TRBJ2-2; 8 nucleotides align to TRBD1. This CDR3 spans 16 amino acids. V shed 3 bases and J 3 bases; nucleotides not matched to a gene: 6. In germline, CDR1 is SEHNR, CDR2 FQNEAQ (reference sequence).

This sequence joins TRBV7-2 and TRBJ2-4; 12 positions agree with TRBD2. V lost 1 base and J lost 0; bases outside the gene matches: 7. The CDR3 has 19 residues. The germline gives CDR1 SGHTA, CDR2 FQGNSA. The CDR3 loop is CASSLVPSGGALAKNIQYF. CDR3 in DNA: TGTGCCAGCAGCTTAGTTCCTAGCGGGGGGGCCCTAGCCAAAAACATTCAGTACTTC. Filled out from reference TRBV7-2 and TRBJ2-4, the complete variable domain reads GAGVSQSPSNKVTEKGKDVELRCDPISGHTALYWYRQSLGQGLEFLIYFQGNSAPDKSGLPSDRFSAERTGGSVSTLTIQRTQQEDSAVYLCASSLVPSGGALAKNIQYFGAGTRLSVL.

The genes are TRBV7-9 and TRBJ1-4; the D is unclear. Trimming left V 4 bases short and J 6 bases short, with 9 bases between. Germline values: CDR1 SEHNR, CDR2 FQNEAQ (reference sequence). The CDR3 is 13 amino acids. CDR3 nucleotides: TGTGCCAGCAGCTCGCCGGGAGATGAAAAACTGTTTTTT. Translation: CASSSPGDEKLFF.

The gene calls are TRBV29-1 and TRBJ2-3; D not certain. Trimming cost V 7 bases and J 0 bases, with 14 bases left between them. CDR3 size: 14 residues. Germline assignment: CDR1 SQVTM and CDR2 ANQGSEA. Here the CDR3 DNA reads TGCAGCGCCGCCGCCTCGACTAGCACAGATACGCAGTATTTT. Its protein is CSAAASTSTDTQYF.

The chain is built from TRBV5-1 and TRBJ2-3; D perhaps matches TRBD1 (7 bases). Trimming cost V 4 bases and J 4 bases, with 19 bases left between them. Looked up from germline, CDR1 is SGHRS and CDR2 is YFSETQ. CDR3 length equals 16 residues. Written as DNA, the CDR3 is TGCGCCAGCAGCATCTCGGGCCAGGGGGGTTCAGATACGCAGTATTTT. This translates into CASSISGQGGSDTQYF.

The J gene is TRBJ2-7, the V gene TRBV28; D not resolved. Germline CDR1 reads MDHEN; CDR2 reads SYDVKM. The CDR3 spans 11 residues. V shed 5 bases and J shed 2 bases, with 4 bases lying between them. The CDR3 DNA reads TGTGCCAGCAGTCTAACCTACGAGCAGTACTTC. Protein: CASSLTYEQYF.

V is TRBV5-1 and J is TRBJ2-7, with D possibly being TRBD2 (5 bases). The CDR3 runs 14 residues. From germline, CDR1 is SGHRS and CDR2 YFSETQ. V gave up 0 bases and J gave up 3 bases, with 10 bases separating them. The CDR3 nucleotides read TGCGCCAGCAGCTTGGATAGCGTGCACTACGAGCAGTACTTC. It encodes CASSLDSVHYEQYF.

The chain couples TRBV2 to TRBJ1-5, with D perhaps matching TRBD1 (5 bases). Germline lookup yields CDR1 SNHLY and CDR2 FYNNEI. Trimming pared 5 bases from V and 1 base from J, leaving 12 bases between. The CDR3 totals 15 residues. The CDR3 sequence is CASSRQHGSNQPQHF. CDR3 sequence (DNA): TGTGCCAGCAGTCGACAGCATGGGAGCAATCAGCCCCAGCATTTT.

The chain is built from TRBV10-3 and TRBJ2-7; 8 bases are a match to TRBD1. There are 12 residues in the CDR3. Germline V CDR1 and CDR2: ENHRY, SYGVKD. The J segment lost 5 bases and the V segment lost 8 bases, leaving 5 bases of the junction unmatched. CDR3 amino acids: CAIGQGVHEQYF. CDR3 sequence (DNA): TGTGCCATCGGACAGGGTGTCCACGAGCAGTACTTC.

This sequence joins TRBV9 and TRBJ2-1, with 7 bases lining up with TRBD1. Trimming took 3 bases from V and 4 from J; bases not matched to a gene: 4. Per germline, CDR1 SGDLS and CDR2 YYNGEE. The CDR3 length is 14 residues. DNA of the CDR3: TGTGCCAGCAGCGGCCGGGACAGTTACAATGAGCAGTTCTTC. Translation gives CASSGRDSYNEQFF.

The gene calls are TRBV29-1 and TRBJ2-3, with 8 bases fitting TRBD2. After removal of 4 bases from V and 6 bases from J, the junction contained 3 bases not matched to a gene. From germline, CDR1 is SQVTM and CDR2 ANQGSEA. This CDR3 has 12 amino acids. CDR3 amino acids: CSVVSGADTQYF. The CDR3 DNA is TGCAGCGTTGTTAGCGGGGCGGATACGCAGTATTTT.

The rearrangement joins TRBV5-1 to TRBJ2-2; the match to TRBD1 covers 7 bases. The CDR3 loop spans 16 amino acids. Germline loops: CDR1 SGHRS, CDR2 YFSETQ. Unmatched junction bases numbered 5, after V lost 1 base and J lost 2 bases. CDR3 DNA sequence: TGCGCCAGCAGCTTGCAGGGACAGTCTAACACCGGGGAGCTGTTTTTT. Its translation is CASSLQGQSNTGELFF.

The V and J genes are TRBV2 and TRBJ2-3; 11 bases map to TRBD1. Losses at the gene ends were 5 bases for V and 3 bases for J; bases not matched to a gene: 4. Germline V gives CDR1 SNHLY, CDR2 FYNNEI. CDR3 length: 15 residues. The CDR3 DNA follows: TGTGCCAGCAGTTGGACAGGGGGCCGGACAGATACGCAGTATTTT. This encodes CASSWTGGRTDTQYF.

This chain uses TRBV13 with TRBJ2-2; a weak D match, TRBD2 (5 bases). This CDR3 has 16 amino acids. CDR1 is PRHDT, CDR2 FYEKMQ, per germline (reference sequence). V gave up 3 bases and J gave up 2 bases, with 13 bases separating them. CDR3 in DNA: TGTGCCAGCAGCTTTATCTGGACTGGCAACACCGGGGAGCTGTTTTTT. Its protein is CASSFIWTGNTGELFF.